This T cell receptor (beta chain) was captured by sequencing in a study of identical twins. In regard to this clonotype: Antigen: not known.

TCRdb re-called the 5' RACE reads through MiXCR, storing one row per CDR3 protein. The repertoire includes hundreds of thousands of distinct CDR3 sequences, more than 20% of them detected once, and about 2.7% sits in the top ten. Regarding the study as a whole: Within cord blood, abundant beta clonotypes carried fewer insertions, but memory repertoires showed no such trend.

The CDR3 has 11 amino acids. Germline-derived CDR1 and CDR2 are LNHNV and YYDKDF (reference sequence). V lost 6 bases, J lost 9 bases, and 9 bases lay in between. The same sample was also used in a study of T cells expressing NK-cell markers. Per that study: The contribution of dominant NKG2C+ clonotypes to CD8+ T cells in about 6 donors was roughly 1.0-7.0%. Certain NKG2C+ T cell clones were expanded, and their HCMV specificity remained unclear.

This sequence was found in a woman between 18 and 29 years old in good health. The V gene is TRBV15, the J gene TRBJ2-1; TRBD1 is a possible D gene (5 bases). Sequences were obtained from CD4+ T cells sorted from blood. The CDR3 DNA reads as TGTGCCACCAGTCTCGACAGTGAGCAGTTCTTC. Translating it yields CATSLDSEQFF.